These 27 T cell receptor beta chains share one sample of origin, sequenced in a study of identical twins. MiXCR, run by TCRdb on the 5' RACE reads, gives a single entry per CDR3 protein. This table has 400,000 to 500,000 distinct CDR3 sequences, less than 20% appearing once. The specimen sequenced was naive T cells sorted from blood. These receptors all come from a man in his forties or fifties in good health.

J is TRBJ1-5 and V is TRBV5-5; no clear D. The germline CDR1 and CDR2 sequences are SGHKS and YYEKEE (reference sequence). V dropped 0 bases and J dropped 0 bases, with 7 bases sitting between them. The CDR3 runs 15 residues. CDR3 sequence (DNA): TGTGCCAGCAGCTTGGAACCGACTAGCAATCAGCCCCAGCATTTT. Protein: CASSLEPTSNQPQHF.

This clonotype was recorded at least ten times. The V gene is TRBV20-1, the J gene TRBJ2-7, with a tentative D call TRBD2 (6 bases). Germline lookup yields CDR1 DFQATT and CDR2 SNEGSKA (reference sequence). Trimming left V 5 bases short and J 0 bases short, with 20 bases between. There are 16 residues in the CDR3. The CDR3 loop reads CSAWGDGQRSSYEQYF. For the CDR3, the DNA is TGCAGTGCTTGGGGGGACGGCCAAAGGAGCTCCTACGAGCAGTACTTC.

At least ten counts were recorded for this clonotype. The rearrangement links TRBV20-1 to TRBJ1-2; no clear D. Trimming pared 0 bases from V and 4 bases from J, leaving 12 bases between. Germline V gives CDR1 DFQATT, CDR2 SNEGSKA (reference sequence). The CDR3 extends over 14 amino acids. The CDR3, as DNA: TGCAGTGCTAGAGATGTAGGTAACCGCTATGGCTACACCTTC. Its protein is CSARDVGNRYGYTF.

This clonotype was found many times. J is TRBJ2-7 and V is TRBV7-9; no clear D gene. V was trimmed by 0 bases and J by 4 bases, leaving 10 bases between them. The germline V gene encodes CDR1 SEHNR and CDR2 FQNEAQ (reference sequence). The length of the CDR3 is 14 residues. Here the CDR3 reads CASSLASTDYEQYF. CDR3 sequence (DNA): TGTGCCAGCAGCTTAGCGTCAACAGATTACGAGCAGTACTTC.

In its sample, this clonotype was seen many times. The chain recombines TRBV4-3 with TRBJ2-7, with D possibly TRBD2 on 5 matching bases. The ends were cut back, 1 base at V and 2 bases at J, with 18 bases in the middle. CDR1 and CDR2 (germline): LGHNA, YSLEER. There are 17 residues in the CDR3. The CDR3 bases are TGCGCCAGCAGCCAAGGGAGCGGCCCTAAACCTCCCTACGAGCAGTACTTC. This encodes CASSQGSGPKPPYEQYF.

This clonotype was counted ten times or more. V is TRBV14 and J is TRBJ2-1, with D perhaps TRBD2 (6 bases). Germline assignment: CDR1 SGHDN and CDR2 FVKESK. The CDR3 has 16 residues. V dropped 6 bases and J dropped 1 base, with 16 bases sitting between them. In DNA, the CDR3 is TGTGCCAGCAGAGTCTCCTCTAGCGTATCCTACAATGAGCAGTTCTTC. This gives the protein CASRVSSSVSYNEQFF.

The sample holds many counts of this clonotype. The CDR3 DNA is TGCAGTGCTAGAGATCTCGGGGGGGTTGGCGGCACTGAAGCTTTCTTT. Protein: CSARDLGGVGGTEAFF. The chain is built from TRBV20-1 and TRBJ1-1, with a tentative D call TRBD1 (5 bases). There are 16 residues in the CDR3. Germline V gene lookup returns CDR1 DFQATT and CDR2 SNEGSKA (reference sequence). Trimming removed 0 bases from V and 4 bases from J, with 18 bases in between.

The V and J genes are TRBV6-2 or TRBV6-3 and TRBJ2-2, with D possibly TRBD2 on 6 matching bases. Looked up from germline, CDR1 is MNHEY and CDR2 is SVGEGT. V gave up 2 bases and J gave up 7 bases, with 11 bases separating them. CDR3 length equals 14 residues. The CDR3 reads CASSYAGHGGELFF. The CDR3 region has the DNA TGTGCCAGCAGTTACGCGGGGCATGGCGGGGAGCTGTTTTTT.

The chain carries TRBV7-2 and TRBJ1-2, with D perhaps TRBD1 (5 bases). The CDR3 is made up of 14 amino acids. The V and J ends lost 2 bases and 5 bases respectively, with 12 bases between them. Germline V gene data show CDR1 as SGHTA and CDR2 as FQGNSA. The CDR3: CASSLPIGHYGYTF. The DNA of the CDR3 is TGTGCCAGCAGCTTACCGATAGGACATTATGGCTACACCTTC.

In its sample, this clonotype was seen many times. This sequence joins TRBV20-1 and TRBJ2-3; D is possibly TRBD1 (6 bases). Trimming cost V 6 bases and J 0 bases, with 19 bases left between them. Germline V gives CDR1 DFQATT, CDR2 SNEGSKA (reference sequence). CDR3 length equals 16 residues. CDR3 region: CSASRQARSSTDTQYF. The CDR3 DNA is TGCAGTGCCTCTAGACAGGCCCGTAGTAGCACAGATACGCAGTATTTT.

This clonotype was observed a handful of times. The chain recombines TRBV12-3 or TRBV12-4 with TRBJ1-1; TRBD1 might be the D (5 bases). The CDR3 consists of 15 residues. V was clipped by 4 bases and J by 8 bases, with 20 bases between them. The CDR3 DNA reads TGTGCCAGCAGTTCATTTTTCGGGCAGGGTACAGAAGCTTTCTTT. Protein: CASSSFFGQGTEAFF.

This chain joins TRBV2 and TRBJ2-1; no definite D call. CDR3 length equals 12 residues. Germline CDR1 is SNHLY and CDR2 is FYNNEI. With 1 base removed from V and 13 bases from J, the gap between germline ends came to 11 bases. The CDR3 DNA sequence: TGTGCCAGCAGTGAAGGCTCTCCAGCCCAGTTCTTC. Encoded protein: CASSEGSPAQFF.

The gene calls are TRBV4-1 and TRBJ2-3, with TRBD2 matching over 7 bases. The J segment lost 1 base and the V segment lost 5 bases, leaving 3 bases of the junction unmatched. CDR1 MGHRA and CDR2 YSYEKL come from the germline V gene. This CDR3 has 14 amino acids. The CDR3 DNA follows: TGCGCCAGCAGCTTCGCGGGGGGCACAGATACGCAGTATTTT. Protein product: CASSFAGGTDTQYF.

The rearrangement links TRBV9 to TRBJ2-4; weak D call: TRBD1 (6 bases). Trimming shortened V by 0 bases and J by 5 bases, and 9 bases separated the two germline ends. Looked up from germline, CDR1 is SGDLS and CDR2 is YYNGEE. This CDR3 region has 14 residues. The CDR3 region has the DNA TGTGCCAGCAGCGTAGCGGCAGGGGAAAACATTCAGTACTTC. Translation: CASSVAAGENIQYF.

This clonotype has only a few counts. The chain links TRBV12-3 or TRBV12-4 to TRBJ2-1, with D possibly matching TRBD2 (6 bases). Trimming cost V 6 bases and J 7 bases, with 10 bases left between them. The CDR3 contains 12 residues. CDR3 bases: TGTGCCAGCAGCAAGACTAGGAATGAGCAGTTCTTC. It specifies CASSKTRNEQFF.

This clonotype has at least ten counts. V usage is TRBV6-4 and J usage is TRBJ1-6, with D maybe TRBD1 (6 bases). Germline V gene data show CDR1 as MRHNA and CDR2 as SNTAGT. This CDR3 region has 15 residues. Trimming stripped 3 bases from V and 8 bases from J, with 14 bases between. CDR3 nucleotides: TGTGCCAGCAGTGAGGGGCAGGGGATCGATTCACCCCTCCACTTT. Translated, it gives CASSEGQGIDSPLHF.

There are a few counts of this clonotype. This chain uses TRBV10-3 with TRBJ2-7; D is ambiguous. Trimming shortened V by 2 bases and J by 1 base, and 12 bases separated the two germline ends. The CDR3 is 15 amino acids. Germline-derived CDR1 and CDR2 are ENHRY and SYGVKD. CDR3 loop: CAISEVRPNSYEQYF. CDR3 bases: TGTGCCATCAGTGAGGTCAGACCGAATTCCTACGAGCAGTACTTC.

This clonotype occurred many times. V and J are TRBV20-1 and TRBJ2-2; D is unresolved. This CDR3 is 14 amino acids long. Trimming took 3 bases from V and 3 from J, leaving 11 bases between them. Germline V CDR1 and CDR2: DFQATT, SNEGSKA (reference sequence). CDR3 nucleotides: TGCAGTGCTAGGGTACGGACGCACACCGGGGAGCTGTTTTTT. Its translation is CSARVRTHTGELFF.

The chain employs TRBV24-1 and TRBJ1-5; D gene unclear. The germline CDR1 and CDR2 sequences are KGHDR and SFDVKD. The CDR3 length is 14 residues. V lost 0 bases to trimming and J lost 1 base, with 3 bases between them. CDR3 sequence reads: CATSDLRSNQPQHF. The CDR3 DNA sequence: TGTGCCACCAGTGATTTGCGGAGCAATCAGCCCCAGCATTTT.

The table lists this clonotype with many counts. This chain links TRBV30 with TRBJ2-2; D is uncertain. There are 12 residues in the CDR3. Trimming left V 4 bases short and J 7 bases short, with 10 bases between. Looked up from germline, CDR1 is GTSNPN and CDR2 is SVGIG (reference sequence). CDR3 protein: CAWTQLVGELFF. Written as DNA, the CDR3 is TGTGCCTGGACCCAGCTGGTCGGGGAGCTGTTTTTT.

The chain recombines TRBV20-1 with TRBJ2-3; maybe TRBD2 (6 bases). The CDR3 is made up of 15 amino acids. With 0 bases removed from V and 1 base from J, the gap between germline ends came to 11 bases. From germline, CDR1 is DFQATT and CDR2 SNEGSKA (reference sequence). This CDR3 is CSARDSAGRTDTQYF. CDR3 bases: TGCAGTGCTAGAGATTCCGCGGGACGCACAGATACGCAGTATTTT.

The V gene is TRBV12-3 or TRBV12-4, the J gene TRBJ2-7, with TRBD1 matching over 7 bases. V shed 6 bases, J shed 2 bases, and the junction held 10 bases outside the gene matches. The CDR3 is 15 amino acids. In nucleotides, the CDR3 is TGTGCCAGCAGCTCTGGGCCAGGGGGAACCTACGAGCAGTACTTC. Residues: CASSSGPGGTYEQYF.

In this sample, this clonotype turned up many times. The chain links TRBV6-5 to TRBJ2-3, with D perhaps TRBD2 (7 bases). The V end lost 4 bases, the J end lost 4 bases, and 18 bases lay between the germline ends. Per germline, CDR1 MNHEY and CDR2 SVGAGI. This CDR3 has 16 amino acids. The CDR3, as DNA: TGTGCCAGCAGTTCCTTAGGGGGAGGGTTCGCAGATACGCAGTATTTT. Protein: CASSSLGGGFADTQYF.

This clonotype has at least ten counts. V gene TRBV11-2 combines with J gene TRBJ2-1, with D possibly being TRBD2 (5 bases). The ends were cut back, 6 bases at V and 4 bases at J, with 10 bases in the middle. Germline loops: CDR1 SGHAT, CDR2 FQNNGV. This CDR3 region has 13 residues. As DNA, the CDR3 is TGTGCCAGCAGTTGGACTCATTACAATGAGCAGTTCTTC. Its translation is CASSWTHYNEQFF.

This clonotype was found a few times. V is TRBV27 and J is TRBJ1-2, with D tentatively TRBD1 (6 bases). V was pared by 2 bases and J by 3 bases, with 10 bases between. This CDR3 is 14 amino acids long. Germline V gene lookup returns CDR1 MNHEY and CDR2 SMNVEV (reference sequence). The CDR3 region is CASSLTGSDYGYTF. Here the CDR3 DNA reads TGTGCCAGCAGTTTAACAGGGAGCGACTATGGCTACACCTTC.

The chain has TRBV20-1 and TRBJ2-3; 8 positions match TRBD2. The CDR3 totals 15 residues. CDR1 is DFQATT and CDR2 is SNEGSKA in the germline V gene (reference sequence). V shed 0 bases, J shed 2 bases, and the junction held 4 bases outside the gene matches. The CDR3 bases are TGCAGTGCTAGAGATCCCGGGGGGGCCACAGATACGCAGTATTTT. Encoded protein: CSARDPGGATDTQYF.

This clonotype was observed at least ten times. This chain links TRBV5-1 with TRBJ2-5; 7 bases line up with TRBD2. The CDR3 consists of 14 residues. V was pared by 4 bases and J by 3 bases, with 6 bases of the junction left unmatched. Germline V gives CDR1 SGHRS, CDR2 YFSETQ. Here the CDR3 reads CASSPGGGEETQYF. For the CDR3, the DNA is TGCGCCAGCAGCCCCGGTGGGGGGGAAGAGACCCAGTACTTC. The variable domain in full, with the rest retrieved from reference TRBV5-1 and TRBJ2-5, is KAGVTQTPRYLIKTRGQQVTLSCSPISGHRSVSWYQQTPGQGLQFLFEYFSETQRNKGNFPGRFSGRQFSNSRSEMNVSTLELGDSALYLCASSPGGGEETQYFGPGTRLLVL.